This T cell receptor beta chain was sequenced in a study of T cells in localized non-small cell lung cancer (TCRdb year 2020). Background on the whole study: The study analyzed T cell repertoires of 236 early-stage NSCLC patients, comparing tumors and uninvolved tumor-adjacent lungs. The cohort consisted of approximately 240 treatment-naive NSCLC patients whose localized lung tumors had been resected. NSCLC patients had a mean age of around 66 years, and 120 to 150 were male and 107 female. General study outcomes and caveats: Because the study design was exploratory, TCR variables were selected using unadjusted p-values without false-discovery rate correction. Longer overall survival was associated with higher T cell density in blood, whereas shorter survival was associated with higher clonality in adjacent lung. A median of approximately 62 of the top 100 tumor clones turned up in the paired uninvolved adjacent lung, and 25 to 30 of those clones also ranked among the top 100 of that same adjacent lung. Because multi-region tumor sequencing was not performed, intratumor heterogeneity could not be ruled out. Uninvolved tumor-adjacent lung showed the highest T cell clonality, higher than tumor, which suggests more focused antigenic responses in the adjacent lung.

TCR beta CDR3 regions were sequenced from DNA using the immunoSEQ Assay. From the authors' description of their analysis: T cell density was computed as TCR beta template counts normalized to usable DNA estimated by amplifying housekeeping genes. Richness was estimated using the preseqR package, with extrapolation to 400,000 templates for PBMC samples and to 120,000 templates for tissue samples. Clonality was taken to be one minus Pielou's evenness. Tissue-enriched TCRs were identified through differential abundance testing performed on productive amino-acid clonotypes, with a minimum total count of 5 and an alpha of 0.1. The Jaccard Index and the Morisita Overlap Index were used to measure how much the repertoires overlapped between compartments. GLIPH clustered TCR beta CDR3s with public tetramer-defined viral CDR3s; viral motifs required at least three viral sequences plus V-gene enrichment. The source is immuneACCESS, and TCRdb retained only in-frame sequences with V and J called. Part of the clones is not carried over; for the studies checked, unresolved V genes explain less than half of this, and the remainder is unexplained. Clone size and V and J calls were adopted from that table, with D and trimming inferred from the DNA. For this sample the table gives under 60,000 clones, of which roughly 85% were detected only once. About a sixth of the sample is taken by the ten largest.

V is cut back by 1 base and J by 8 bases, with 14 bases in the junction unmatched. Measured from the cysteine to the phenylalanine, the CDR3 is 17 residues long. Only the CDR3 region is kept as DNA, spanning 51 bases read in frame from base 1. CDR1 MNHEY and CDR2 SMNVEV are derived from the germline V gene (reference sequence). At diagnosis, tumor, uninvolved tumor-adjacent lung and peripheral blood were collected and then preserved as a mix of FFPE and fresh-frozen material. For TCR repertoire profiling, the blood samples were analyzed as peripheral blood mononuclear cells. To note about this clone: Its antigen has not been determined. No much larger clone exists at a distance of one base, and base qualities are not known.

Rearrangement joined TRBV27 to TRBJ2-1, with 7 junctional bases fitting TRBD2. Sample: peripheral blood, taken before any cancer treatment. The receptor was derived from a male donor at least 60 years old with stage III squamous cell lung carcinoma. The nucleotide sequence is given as TGTGCCAGCAGTTTATTTTCCCCTAGCGGAGAGGCGGATGAGCAGTTCTTC. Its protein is CASSLFSPSGEADEQFF.